Listed below are T cell receptor beta chains from one sample, sequenced in a study of blood T cells in healthy people across ages. TCRdb re-analysed the 5' RACE reads in MiXCR, keeping a single row per CDR3 protein. The table includes roughly 700,000 distinct CDR3 sequences, 32% detected once. The sample consisted of blood. Every receptor here comes from a woman aged 80 or over in good health. Both conserved end residues are part of each CDR3. D genes are given only for firm matches. Where a row states a size, it is once, few, many or the class of an expanded clone; other rows omit it.

J	size	D	V	length	DNA	CDR3
TRBJ2-7	few	-	TRBV4-2	17	TGTGCCAGCAGCCAAGATAGGGGGGGCGGCAGGTCCTACGAGCAGTACTTC	CASSQDRGGGRSYEQYF
TRBJ1-2	few	TRBD1	TRBV27	17	TGTGCCAATAGAAGGCCGGGACAGGGACGTTCTAACTATGGCTACACCTTC	CANRRPGQGRSNYGYTF
TRBJ2-5	few	-	TRBV18	13	TGTGCCAGCTCACGGGGCTATCGGGAGACCCAGTACTTC	CASSRGYRETQYF
TRBJ2-1	many	-	TRBV11-1	15	TGTGCCAGCAGCTTACTCCTGGGATCCTACAATGAGCAGTTCTTC	CASSLLLGSYNEQFF
TRBJ2-7	-	-	TRBV20-1	14	TGCAGTGCTAGTAAACCATTCGCCTCCTACGAGCAGTACTTC	CSASKPFASYEQYF
TRBJ2-7	once	-	TRBV27	15	TGTGCCAGCAGTTTACTGGCCGAAAGCTCCTACGAGCAGTACTTC	CASSLLAESSYEQYF
TRBJ2-5	many	-	TRBV12-3/TRBV12-4	11	TGTGCCAGCAGCATACAGGGCCTGCAGTACTTC	CASSIQGLQYF
TRBJ1-2	many	-	TRBV4-3	17	TGCGCCAGCAGCCAAGACCCTTCAGGCTTGGGGGGGAATGGCTACACCTTC	CASSQDPSGLGGNGYTF
TRBJ2-1	many	TRBD2	TRBV7-9	16	TGTGCCAGCAGCTTAGGGGGGGGGACTAGCGGCAATGAGCAGTTCTTC	CASSLGGGTSGNEQFF
TRBJ2-3	few	-	TRBV19	14	TGTGCCAGTAGCCCCCTCGGAAGTTCAGATACGCAGTATTTT	CASSPLGSSDTQYF
TRBJ2-2	many	-	TRBV12-3/TRBV12-4	12	TGTGCCAGCGGACAGAACACCGGGGAGCTGTTTTTT	CASGQNTGELFF
TRBJ2-7	many	TRBD2	TRBV4-3	16	TGCGCCAGCAGCCAAGAGGGAGCGGGGGGGCCTGGAGAGCAGTACTTC	CASSQEGAGGPGEQYF
TRBJ2-5	many	TRBD2	TRBV12-3/TRBV12-4	16	TGTGCCAGCAGCAGACTAGCGGGGGGGCATCAGGAGACCCAGTACTTC	CASSRLAGGHQETQYF
TRBJ2-6	-	TRBD1	TRBV5-1	17	TGTGCCAGCAGCCGTCCCGGGACAGGGGTCGGGGCCAACGTCCTGAACTTC	CASSRPGTGVGANVLNF
TRBJ2-6	many	-	TRBV5-1	16	TGTGCCAGCAGCCTAAGAGGAACCTCTGGGGCCAACGTCCTGACTTTC	CASSLRGTSGANVLTF